This T cell receptor (beta chain) comes out of a study of cytomegalovirus exposure and HLA in healthy donors. Overall study results and limits: Three CMV-associated chains proved CMV antigen-specific in vitro. Across donors, sequencing depth was assumed by presence/absence analyses to be roughly uniform. Using the classifier, cytomegalovirus status was reportedly diagnosed with high specificity and sensitivity.

Per the germline V gene, CDR1 is LGHNA and CDR2 is YNFKEQ. CDR3 size: 15 residues. V was shortened by 4 bases and J by 2 bases, with 14 bases between the two germline ends. Regarding this clone: Its antigen is still unknown.

The PCR was carried out with 60 Vbeta primers and 13 Jbeta primers. The table came from immunoSEQ multiplex PCR; TCRdb's copy has only in-frame clones and leaves some out. The sample has around 150,000 clones, around 81% seen once. The source is a woman between 45 and 65 years old in good health and CMV-seronegative. The chain has TRBV4-2 and TRBJ1-2; maybe TRBD1 (6 bases). Sequenced sample: PBMCs. For the CDR3, the DNA is TGTGCCAGCAGCCCCGAGGGGGGGATCAACTATGGCTACACCTTC. Its translation: CASSPEGGINYGYTF.